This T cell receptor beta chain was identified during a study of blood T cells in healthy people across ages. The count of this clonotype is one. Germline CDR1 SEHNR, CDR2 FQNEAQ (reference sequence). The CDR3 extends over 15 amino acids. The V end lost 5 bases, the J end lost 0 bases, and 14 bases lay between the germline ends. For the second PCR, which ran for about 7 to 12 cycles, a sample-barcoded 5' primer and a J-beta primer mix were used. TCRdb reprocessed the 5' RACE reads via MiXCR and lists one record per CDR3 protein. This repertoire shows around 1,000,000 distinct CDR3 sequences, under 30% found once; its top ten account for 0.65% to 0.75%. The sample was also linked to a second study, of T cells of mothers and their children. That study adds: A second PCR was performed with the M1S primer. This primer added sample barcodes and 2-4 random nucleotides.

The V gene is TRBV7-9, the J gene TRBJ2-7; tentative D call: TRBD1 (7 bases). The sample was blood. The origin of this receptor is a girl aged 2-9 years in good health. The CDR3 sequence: CASSGGTAHSYEQYF. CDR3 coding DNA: TGTGCCAGCAGCGGAGGGACAGCGCACTCCTACGAGCAGTACTTC.